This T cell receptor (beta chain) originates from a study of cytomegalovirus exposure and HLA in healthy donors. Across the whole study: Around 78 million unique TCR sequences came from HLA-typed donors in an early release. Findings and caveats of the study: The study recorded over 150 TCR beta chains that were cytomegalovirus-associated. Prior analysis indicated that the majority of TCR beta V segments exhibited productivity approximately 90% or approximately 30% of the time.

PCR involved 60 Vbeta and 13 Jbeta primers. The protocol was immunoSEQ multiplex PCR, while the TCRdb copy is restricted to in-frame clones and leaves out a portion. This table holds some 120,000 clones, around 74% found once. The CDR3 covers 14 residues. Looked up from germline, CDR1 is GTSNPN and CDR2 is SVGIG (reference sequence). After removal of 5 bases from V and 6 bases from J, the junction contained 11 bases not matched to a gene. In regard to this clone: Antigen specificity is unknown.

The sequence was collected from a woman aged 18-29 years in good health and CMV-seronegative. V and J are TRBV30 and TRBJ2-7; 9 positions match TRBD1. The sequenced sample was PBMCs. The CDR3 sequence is CAWRSGTGIGEQYF. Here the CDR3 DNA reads TGTGCCTGGCGATCCGGGACAGGGATTGGCGAGCAGTACTTC. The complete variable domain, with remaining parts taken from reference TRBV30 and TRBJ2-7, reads SQTIHQWPATLVQPVGSPLSLECTVEGTSNPNLYWYRQAAGRGLQLLFYSVGIGQISSEVPQNLSASRPQDRQFILSSKKLLLSDSGFYLCAWRSGTGIGEQYFGPGTRLTVT.